This is a list of T cell receptor beta chains from one sample in a study of CD8 T cells in ankylosing spondylitis. One entry per CDR3 protein results from TCRdb running MiXCR on the 5' RACE reads. The sample has about 260,000 distinct CDR3 sequences, roughly a quarter seen once; the top ten hold over 0.55%. Sequencing input: blood, either unsorted or a sorted T cell fraction (not recorded which). These receptors all come from a male donor with ankylosing spondylitis or in good health (not recorded which). Both conserved end residues are trimmed from each CDR3. A D gene is named only where the DNA matches it firmly.

D | J | V | CDR3
TRBD1 | TRBJ1-5 | TRBV10-3 | ATRRDRGGGQPQH
NA | TRBJ2-3 | TRBV20-1 | SPASSTDTQY
NA | TRBJ2-2 | TRBV5-1 | ASSLEAGTGELF
NA | TRBJ1-2 | TRBV6-1 | ASSPRTKRDYT
TRBD1 | TRBJ2-7 | TRBV10-3 | AISGRDRGTYEQY
NA | TRBJ1-1 | TRBV14 | ASSQNSLYTEAF
NA | TRBJ1-1 | TRBV6-1 | ASVNAAEAF
TRBD2 | TRBJ2-1 | TRBV6-1 | ASRPRTSGGQQF
TRBD2 | TRBJ2-5 | TRBV5-5 | ASRKPGLPETQY
TRBD1 | TRBJ1-6 | TRBV5-1 | ASSFGTGASPLH
NA | TRBJ1-2 | TRBV4-1 | ASSPGHTGGYGYT
NA | TRBJ2-5 | TRBV20-1 | SASPTWSGDQETQY
NA | TRBJ1-1 | TRBV9 | ASSRDGMNTEAF
NA | TRBJ2-7 | TRBV7-9 | ASSLAGTSYEQY
NA | TRBJ2-7 | TRBV20-1 | SALRLYEQY
NA | TRBJ2-3 | TRBV20-1 | SARDPQGYSTDTQY
NA | TRBJ1-1 | TRBV11-2 | ASSQGQGEAF
NA | TRBJ2-1 | TRBV24-1 | ATSDPPRGHNEQF
NA | TRBJ2-1 | TRBV29-1 | SVRWQGTYNEQF
NA | TRBJ2-7 | TRBV6-5 | ASSYSGGAPYEQY
TRBD1 | TRBJ2-3 | TRBV20-1 | SGQTGTDTQY
TRBD1 | TRBJ2-1 | TRBV12-3/TRBV12-4 | ASSPTGGTYNEQF
NA | TRBJ2-5 | TRBV4-2 | ASSPTRGGGGETQY
NA | TRBJ2-1 | TRBV30 | AWSRQVYNEQF
NA | TRBJ1-1 | TRBV11-1 | ASSFQNTEAF
NA | TRBJ2-2 | TRBV12-3/TRBV12-4 | ASSLGYGELF
NA | TRBJ2-1 | TRBV2 | ASSEVGRQF
NA | TRBJ2-5 | TRBV10-3 | AISESTNQETQY
NA | TRBJ2-7 | TRBV20-1 | SAKGSYEQY
TRBD1 | TRBJ2-7 | TRBV12-3/TRBV12-4 | ASNHRGSYEQY
NA | TRBJ2-7 | TRBV10-3 | AISTYPSHEQY
TRBD2 | TRBJ2-1 | TRBV12-3/TRBV12-4 | ASSLVRLAENYNEQF
TRBD2 | TRBJ2-7 | TRBV20-1 | SAGGTSGGPIYEQY
NA | TRBJ2-5 | TRBV7-6 | ASSSGSPGGTQY
TRBD1 | TRBJ2-1 | TRBV6-1 | ASTSGTGELGEQF
NA | TRBJ2-4 | TRBV6-4 | ASSAQYIKNIQY
NA | TRBJ2-4 | TRBV12-3/TRBV12-4 | ASSETGGTNIQY
NA | TRBJ2-5 | TRBV11-2 | ASRQTGRSREMAQY
NA | TRBJ2-5 | TRBV20-1 | SARQGRETQY
NA | TRBJ2-1 | TRBV20-1 | SARDQGREQF
TRBD2 | TRBJ2-1 | TRBV28 | ASSSPSGGTYEQF
NA | TRBJ1-1 | TRBV12-3/TRBV12-4 | ASSLSRGIEAF
NA | TRBJ1-1 | TRBV12-3/TRBV12-4 | ASSRSAGNTEAF
TRBD2 | TRBJ2-7 | TRBV20-1 | SARDAGTSGTLRY
NA | TRBJ1-2 | TRBV5-1 | ASSLALDGGYT
NA | TRBJ1-4 | TRBV20-1 | SAREIGGSEKLF
TRBD1 | TRBJ1-6 | TRBV20-1 | SARVPSGTAYSPLH
NA | TRBJ2-3 | TRBV24-1 | ATSDPSGRTGGTDTQY
NA | TRBJ1-2 | TRBV28 | ASSPATRAGGYT
TRBD1 | TRBJ2-5 | TRBV10-3 | AISEPTGGETQY
TRBD2 | TRBJ2-3 | TRBV5-1 | ASSLAGPSTDTQY
TRBD2 | TRBJ2-7 | TRBV29-1 | SVEVAGVSYEQY
NA | TRBJ2-1 | TRBV12-3/TRBV12-4 | ASTLRNEQF
NA | TRBJ2-1 | TRBV10-3 | AISESRGGSYNEQF
TRBD1 | TRBJ1-6 | TRBV2 | ASNRGLSPLH
NA | TRBJ2-7 | TRBV12-3/TRBV12-4 | ASSLERIYEQY
TRBD1 | TRBJ2-7 | TRBV20-1 | SASQGATYEQY
NA | TRBJ1-1 | TRBV5-4 | ASSWGDKRGNTEAF
NA | TRBJ2-5 | TRBV10-3 | AISEVRGGEGETQY
TRBD1 | TRBJ2-4 | TRBV3-1 | ASSPGQGAGENIQY